These 16 T cell receptor beta chains share one sample of origin, sequenced in a study of identical twins. Using its own MiXCR run on the 5' RACE reads, TCRdb lists one record per CDR3 protein. The sample records 500,000 to 550,000 distinct CDR3 sequences, around 20% being singletons. The same data also went into a second study, on yellow fever vaccine responses in identical twins.

Sequencing was carried out using CD4+ T cells sorted from blood. The receptors here all came from a woman aged 18-29 years in good health.

Only a few counts were recorded for this clonotype. The rearrangement uses TRBV7-9 and TRBJ2-3; D unclear. This CDR3 contains 12 residues. V lost 3 bases and J lost 2, with 3 bases in between. CDR1 is SEHNR and CDR2 is FQNEAQ in the germline V gene (reference sequence). CDR3 bases: TGTGCCAGCAGCTTTTACACAGATACGCAGTATTTT. As protein: CASSFYTDTQYF.

V is TRBV10-3 and J is TRBJ2-1, with 7 nucleotides matching TRBD2. The CDR3 is 13 amino acids. The J segment lost 10 bases and the V segment lost 9 bases, leaving 12 bases of the junction unmatched. Germline CDR1 reads ENHRY; CDR2 reads SYGVKD. The CDR3 sequence: CAIGERERVEQFF. CDR3 DNA sequence: TGTGCCATTGGGGAGCGGGAACGGGTAGAGCAGTTCTTC.

This clonotype came up a few times. The CDR3 DNA reads as TGTGCCAGCAGCCTTACTAGCGGGGGGATCGATGAGCAGTTCTTC. This codes for CASSLTSGGIDEQFF. The chain has TRBV3-1 and TRBJ2-1; 12 bases fit TRBD2. The CDR3 has 15 residues. Trimming at V came to 4 bases and at J to 8 bases, leaving 6 bases not matched to a gene. Germline V CDR1 and CDR2: LGHDT, YNNKEL (reference sequence).

The rearrangement links TRBV3-1 to TRBJ2-5; TRBD2 matches at 8 bases. Germline V gene data show CDR1 as LGHDT and CDR2 as YNNKEL (reference sequence). The CDR3 extends over 17 amino acids. Trimming removed 3 bases from V and 2 bases from J; junction bases left unmatched: 11. Written as DNA, the CDR3 is TGTGCCAGCAGCCATCCCCTGGCGGGGGGTGGGCAAGAGACCCAGTACTTC. This codes for CASSHPLAGGGQETQYF.

This clonotype was detected only a few times. As DNA, the CDR3 is TGCAGCGGCCGTGGGACAGGGGTCTGGTACAATGAGCAGTTCTTC. This encodes CSGRGTGVWYNEQFF. V is TRBV29-1 and J is TRBJ2-1, with 10 bases lining up with TRBD1. J lost 4 bases, V lost 7 bases, and 10 bases had no gene match. CDR1 is SQVTM, CDR2 ANQGSEA, per germline. This CDR3 contains 15 residues.

This chain connects TRBV4-1 to TRBJ2-1; no definite D call. Germline V lookup: CDR1 MGHRA, CDR2 YSYEKL. V gave up 4 bases and J gave up 4 bases, with 17 bases separating them. The CDR3 contains 16 residues. CDR3: CASSPGSLREYNEQFF. For the CDR3, the DNA is TGCGCCAGCAGCCCCGGCAGCTTAAGGGAATACAATGAGCAGTTCTTC.

The chain is built from TRBV28 and TRBJ2-6; 8 bases are a match to TRBD1. The CDR3 runs 15 residues. Germline V CDR1 and CDR2: MDHEN, SYDVKM. V lost 2 bases, J lost 12 bases, and 9 bases stayed unmatched. In DNA form, the CDR3 reads TGTGCCAGCAGTTTAGGAACAGGGGGACTGGGCGTCCTGACTTTC. The encoded protein is CASSLGTGGLGVLTF.

The genes are TRBV29-1 and TRBJ1-1, with D maybe TRBD1 (6 bases). The CDR3 has 11 residues. Germline CDR1 and CDR2: SQVTM and ANQGSEA. Trimming removed 4 bases at V and 8 bases at J, with 11 bases between. The CDR3 loop reads CSVAGAEEAFF. The CDR3 DNA reads TGCAGCGTTGCAGGGGCCGAGGAAGCTTTCTTT.

This clonotype has only a few counts. The chain has TRBV7-6 and TRBJ2-1; 13 nucleotides line up with TRBD2. This CDR3 is built from 20 residues. The germline CDR1 and CDR2 sequences are SGHVS and FNYEAQ. J was trimmed by 0 bases and V by 1 base; bases with no gene match: 9. CDR3 nucleotide sequence: TGTGCCAGCAGCTTAGAGCCCCCGGGACTAGCGGGAAGCTCCTACAATGAGCAGTTCTTC. This gives the protein CASSLEPPGLAGSSYNEQFF.

The chain carries TRBV24-1 and TRBJ2-1; 11 bases agree with TRBD2. Trimming took 9 bases from V and 12 from J; bases not matched to a gene: 18. Germline-derived CDR1 and CDR2 are KGHDR and SFDVKD. This CDR3 region has 16 residues. The CDR3 nucleotides are TGTGCCACCGGGGACAGGGACCAACTAGCGGGAGCGGTGCAGTTCTTC. Its translation: CATGDRDQLAGAVQFF.

This chain joins TRBV5-1 and TRBJ1-1; 8 nucleotides align to TRBD1. Germline CDR1 SGHRS, CDR2 YFSETQ. CDR3 length: 15 residues. Germline trimming cut 3 bases from V and 1 base from J; bases unmatched to any gene: 5. The CDR3 coding sequence is TGCGCCAGCAGCTGGGGACAGGCCACGAACACTGAAGCTTTCTTT. This sequence encodes CASSWGQATNTEAFF.

The sample holds a few counts of this clonotype. The chain couples TRBV20-1 to TRBJ2-2; D remains ambiguous. Germline V gene lookup returns CDR1 DFQATT and CDR2 SNEGSKA (reference sequence). V was pared by 0 bases and J by 6 bases, with 8 bases between. This CDR3 has 13 residues. For the CDR3, the DNA is TGCAGTGCTAGAGATCGCATTGCCGGGGAGCTGTTTTTT. As protein: CSARDRIAGELFF.

This clonotype was found a few times. CDR3 nucleotide sequence: TGTGCCATCAGTGAGTCGATAGCGGGGGGAGATACGCAGTATTTT. Protein sequence: CAISESIAGGDTQYF. The rearrangement joins TRBV10-3 to TRBJ2-3; 10 positions agree with TRBD2. The CDR3 length is 15 residues. Trimming cost V 0 bases and J 5 bases; bases outside gene matches: 2. Germline-derived CDR1 and CDR2 are ENHRY and SYGVKD.

This clonotype was recorded a few times. In DNA form, the CDR3 reads TGTGCCAGCAGCAAACAGGATCCCGGGGAGCTGTTTTTT. It specifies CASSKQDPGELFF. The chain couples TRBV7-9 to TRBJ2-2; D possibly corresponds to TRBD1 (5 bases). Germline-derived CDR1 and CDR2 are SEHNR and FQNEAQ (reference sequence). The CDR3 loop spans 13 amino acids. V shed 5 bases and J shed 6 bases, with 10 bases lying between them.

There are a few counts of this clonotype. This chain links TRBV20-1 with TRBJ2-5, with TRBD1 identical over 8 bases. J was trimmed by 2 bases and V by 5 bases; bases with no gene match: 4. This CDR3 spans 13 amino acids. CDR1 is DFQATT, CDR2 SNEGSKA, per germline (reference sequence). The CDR3 loop reads CSAHDRGQETQYF. The CDR3 DNA reads as TGCAGTGCTCATGACAGGGGTCAAGAGACCCAGTACTTC.

In its sample, this clonotype was seen a few times. The chain joins TRBV7-9 to TRBJ2-5; unclear D gene. Germline lookup yields CDR1 SEHNR and CDR2 FQNEAQ (reference sequence). The CDR3 loop spans 11 amino acids. V gave up 10 bases and J gave up 1 base, with 7 bases separating them. DNA of the CDR3: TGTGCCACCGCGATCCAAGAGACCCAGTACTTC. Protein product: CATAIQETQYF.